The clone carrying this TCR beta chain was seen only once. Profiling relied on immunoSEQ multiplex PCR, and the TCRdb table lists in-frame clones only, not all of them. Of 100,000 to 150,000 clones listed, around 87% are singletons. V lost 1 base, J lost 4 bases, and 6 bases stayed unmatched. Looked up from germline, CDR1 is MNHNS and CDR2 is SASEGT. CDR3 size: 15 residues. This sample stems from a study of blood T cell repertoires in COVID-19. Overall study: The cDNA or gDNA used as material had been derived from T cells, B-cell-depleted T cells, or PBMCs.

The TCR sequence derives from a man in his 70s with active COVID-19. The chain links TRBV6-1 to TRBJ2-7; 8 bases agree with TRBD2. The source material was peripheral blood. The CDR3 sequence: CASSEGQAGGYEQYF. CDR3 nucleotides: TGTGCCAGCAGTGAAGGACAGGCGGGGGGTTACGAGCAGTACTTC.